Reported below is one TCR beta chain. The V end lost 6 bases, the J end lost 7 bases, and 18 bases lay between the germline ends. CDR1 MNHEY and CDR2 SVGAGI come from the germline V gene. The CDR3 has 15 amino acids. As handled by the study authors: Counts of nucleated cells, estimated from reference gene primer amplification, were obtained. The assay was immunoSEQ multiplex PCR, and TCRdb's table has in-frame clones only and misses some. The V and J calls and the clone size are those of that table, but D and trimming were determined from the DNA. The sample yields approximately 150,000 clones, 70% to 90% seen once. The sample belongs to a study of blood T cell repertoires in COVID-19. Whole-study context: The United States, Italy and Spain provided the acute and convalescent COVID-19 samples.

The chain combines TRBV6-5 with TRBJ1-4; perhaps TRBD1 as D (6 bases). Input material: peripheral blood. This TCR was recovered from a human donor with acute or convalescent COVID-19. The donor label of this sample is uncertain. This CDR3 reads CASRARGGGSEKLFF. The CDR3 nucleotides read TGTGCCAGCAGGGCCCGGGGAGGGGGAAGTGAAAAACTGTTTTTT.